A single sample gave rise to the 6 T cell receptor beta chains below, sequenced in a study of regulatory T cells in long-lasting Graves disease (dated by TCRdb to about 2021). This specimen's time point label, interpreted: newly diagnosed GD, antithyroid drugs for less than 3 months. For both TCR sequencing and RNA sequencing, RNA was extracted from PBMCs in TRIzol. The library was generated by multiplex PCR. The sequencer was an Illumina HiSeq 4000. iRepertoire HTBI primers and Arm-PCR amplification of CDR3 regions were used to construct TCR beta libraries. Starting from the raw public reads, TCRdb applied fastp trimming at Q25, assembled clones with MiXCR and retained in-frame beta chains. Rows with one shared CDR3 protein collapse into an entry with the most common genes and DNA. A total of about 360,000 distinct CDR3 sequences appear in this sample, around 15% of them only once. The biggest ten clones account for around 20% of the sample.

Separately, the same data were catalogued under a study of T cells in Graves' hyperthyroidism and ophthalmopathy.

Sample: peripheral blood mononuclear cells (PBMCs), taken at new diagnosis, from a patient treated with antithyroid drugs. These receptors all stem from a young woman with Graves disease. Donor details come from another sample of the same person, matched by shared clones.

Regarding this clonotype: One junction end disagrees with the germline gene, perhaps due to a read error. V and J are TRBV30 and TRBJ2-1, with 7 bases lining up with TRBD2. There are 15 residues in the CDR3. Germline V gives CDR1 GTSNPN, CDR2 SVGIG (reference sequence). CDR3 bases: TGTGCCTGGGGTGTAAGCGGGACTTCCTACAATGAGCAGTTCTTC. Its translation is CAWGVSGTSYNEQFF.

The chain recombines TRBV18 with TRBJ1-3, with 7 bases aligning to TRBD1. The CDR3 runs 16 residues. The V gene end was trimmed by 0 bases and the J gene end by 0 bases; junction bases not matched to a gene: 2. Germline V gene sequence: CDR1 KGHSH, CDR2 LQKENI. The chain's CDR3 is CASSPPGTVSGNTIYF. The CDR3 coding sequence is TGTGCCAGCTCACCACCGGGGACAGTCTCTGGAAACACCATATATTTT.

This clonotype was detected ten times or more. The rearrangement links TRBV20-1 to TRBJ1-5; D gene unclear. Germline CDR1 and CDR2: DFQATT and SNEGSKA (reference sequence). Trimming pared 6 bases from V and 8 bases from J, leaving 17 bases between. The CDR3 runs 13 residues. The chain's CDR3 is CSAVSASLEPQHF. The DNA for the CDR3 is TGCAGTGCCGTTTCAGCTTCCTTAGAGCCCCAGCATTTT.

V and J are TRBV20-1 and TRBJ2-1, with 11 nucleotides matching TRBD1. Germline values: CDR1 DFQATT, CDR2 SNEGSKA (reference sequence). CDR3 length equals 15 residues. Unmatched junction bases numbered 8, after V lost 2 bases and J lost 8 bases. This CDR3 is CSARTRDRGIDEQFF. In DNA, the CDR3 is TGCAGTGCTAGAACCCGGGACAGGGGGATCGATGAGCAGTTCTTC.

This clonotype has at least ten counts. The genes are TRBV30 and TRBJ1-4; possible D gene TRBD1, 5 bases. Germline-derived CDR1 and CDR2 are GTSNPN and SVGIG (reference sequence). The CDR3 spans 11 residues. V lost 5 bases and J 8 bases, leaving 9 bases between the germline ends. CDR3 region: CAWEWGEKLFF. The CDR3 DNA sequence: TGTGCCTGGGAGTGGGGGGAAAAACTGTTTTTT.

This clonotype has ten or more counts. V gene TRBV20-1 combines with J gene TRBJ2-7; 11 nucleotides agree with TRBD2. Germline CDR1 and CDR2: DFQATT and SNEGSKA (reference sequence). The CDR3 loop spans 14 amino acids. V lost 6 bases to trimming and J lost 2 bases; unmatched junction nucleotides: 6. The CDR3 nucleotides read TGCAGTGCCCAGGGACTAGCGGATACCTACGAGCAGTACTTC. Amino acids: CSAQGLADTYEQYF.